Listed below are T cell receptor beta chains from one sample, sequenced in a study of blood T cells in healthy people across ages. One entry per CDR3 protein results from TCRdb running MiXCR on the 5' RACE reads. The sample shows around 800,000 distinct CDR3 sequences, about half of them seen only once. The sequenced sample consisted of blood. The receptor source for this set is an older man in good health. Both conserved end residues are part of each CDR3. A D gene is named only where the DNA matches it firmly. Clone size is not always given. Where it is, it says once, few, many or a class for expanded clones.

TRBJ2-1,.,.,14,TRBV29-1,TGCAGCGTGGAGGGGGGAGTTAACTACAATGAGCAGTTCTTC,CSVEGGVNYNEQFF
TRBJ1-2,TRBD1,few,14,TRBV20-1,TGCAGTGCCCCAAGTCCCGGGACAGGGGATGGCTACACCTTC,CSAPSPGTGDGYTF
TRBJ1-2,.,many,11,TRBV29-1,TGCAGCGTTGAAGAGGGTTATGGCTACACCTTC,CSVEEGYGYTF
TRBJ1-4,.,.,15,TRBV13,TGTGCCAGCAGCCCCCATGTGGGTGGAAATGAAAAACTGTTTTTT,CASSPHVGGNEKLFF
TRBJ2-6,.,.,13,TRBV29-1,TGCAGCGTTGGAGGATCTGGGGCCAGCGTCCTGACTTTC,CSVGGSGASVLTF
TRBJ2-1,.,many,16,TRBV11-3,TGTGCCAGCAGCCAATCCGGGACTCACACCTACAATGAGCAGTTCTTC,CASSQSGTHTYNEQFF
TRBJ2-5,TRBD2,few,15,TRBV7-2,TGTGCCAGCAGCTCATCCTGGGGGGGAGTAGAGACCCAGTACTTC,CASSSSWGGVETQYF
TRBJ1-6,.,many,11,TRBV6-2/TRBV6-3,TGTGCCAGCAGACAGAATTCACCCCTCCACTTT,CASRQNSPLHF
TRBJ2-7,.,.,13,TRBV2,TGTGCCAGCACCGAAAGGGGTGTCAATGAGCAGTACTTC,CASTERGVNEQYF
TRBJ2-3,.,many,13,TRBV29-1,TGCAGCGTTGAACCGACTAGCACAGATACGCAGTATTTT,CSVEPTSTDTQYF
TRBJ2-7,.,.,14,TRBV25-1,TGTGCCAGCAGTGAATCCTACAGCCCCTACGAGCAGTACTTC,CASSESYSPYEQYF
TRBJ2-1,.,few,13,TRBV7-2,TGTGCCAGCACTGAATCTAGATACAATGAGCAGTTCTTC,CASTESRYNEQFF
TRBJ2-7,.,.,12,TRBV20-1,TGCAGTGCTACCTCGCTTGAGGTCGAGCAGTACTTC,CSATSLEVEQYF
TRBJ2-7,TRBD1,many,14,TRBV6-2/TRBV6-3,TGTGCCAGCAGTCGGGACAGGGGGCTTCACGAGCAGTACTTC,CASSRDRGLHEQYF
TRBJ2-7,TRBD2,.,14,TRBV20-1,TGCAGTGCTAGCCGAGGGACTAGCGTTTACGAGCAGTACTTC,CSASRGTSVYEQYF
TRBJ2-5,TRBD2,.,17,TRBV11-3,TGTGCCAGCAGCTCAAGGACTAGCGGGAGGGTGTACAATGAGCAGTACTTC,CASSSRTSGRVYNEQYF